One and the same sample provided the 24 T cell receptor beta chains below, sequenced in a study of blood T cell repertoires in COVID-19. Generated by immunoSEQ multiplex PCR, the TCRdb table keeps only in-frame clones and is missing some. The sample comprises 150,000 to 200,000 clones, around three quarters of which are singletons, and around a sixth rests with the top ten. Material: peripheral blood. These TCRs come from a man aged 55 to 70 with active or convalescent COVID-19.

The chain recombines TRBV7-8 with TRBJ1-4, with 8 positions matching TRBD1. Unmatched junction bases numbered 5, after V lost 5 bases and J lost 0 bases. The CDR3 covers 16 residues. CDR1 SGHVS and CDR2 FQNEAQ come from the germline V gene. CDR3 residues: CASSRDRGATNEKLFF. The DNA of the CDR3 is TGTGCCAGCAGCCGAGACAGGGGAGCAACTAATGAAAAACTGTTTTTT.

The chain employs TRBV13 and TRBJ2-2; the match to TRBD2 covers 8 bases. V lost 1 base to trimming and J lost 1 base; unmatched junction nucleotides: 2. The CDR3 spans 16 residues. Germline values: CDR1 PRHDT, CDR2 FYEKMQ (reference sequence). CDR3 sequence: CASSLEAGVNTGELFF. The CDR3 DNA reads TGTGCCAGCAGCTTAGAAGCGGGAGTGAACACCGGGGAGCTGTTTTTT.

The chain joins TRBV6-4 to TRBJ1-5; no definite D call. CDR3 length: 13 amino acids. Trimming removed 3 bases at V and 1 base at J, with 4 bases between. Germline CDR1 and CDR2: MRHNA and SNTAGT. The CDR3 DNA reads TGTGCCAGCAGTGAGCGCAGCAATCAGCCCCAGCATTTT. Amino acid sequence: CASSERSNQPQHF.

This clone was detected ten times or more. The chain combines TRBV5-1 with TRBJ1-2, with D perhaps matching TRBD1 (5 bases). Deletions cut 0 bases from V and 6 bases from J, with 12 bases between. Germline CDR1 and CDR2: SGHRS and YFSETQ. The CDR3 consists of 14 residues. The CDR3 region is CASSLEGRGNGYTF. In nucleotides, the CDR3 is TGCGCCAGCAGCTTGGAGGGACGGGGGAATGGCTACACCTTC. The variable domain in full, completed from reference TRBV5-1 and TRBJ1-2, reads KAGVTQTPRYLIKTRGQQVTLSCSPISGHRSVSWYQQTPGQGLQFLFEYFSETQRNKGNFPGRFSGRQFSNSRSEMNVSTLELGDSALYLCASSLEGRGNGYTFGSGTRLTVV.

The rearrangement uses TRBV5-1 and TRBJ2-7; D is ambiguous. Germline V gene lookup returns CDR1 SGHRS and CDR2 YFSETQ. V was pared by 4 bases and J by 7 bases, with 9 bases between. The CDR3 loop spans 11 amino acids. The CDR3 is CASSENSEQYF. The CDR3 bases are TGCGCCAGCAGCGAGAACTCAGAGCAGTACTTC.

This chain uses TRBV5-4 with TRBJ1-1, with a possible D match to TRBD1 (5 bases). The CDR3 runs to 13 residues. V was pared by 4 bases and J by 2 bases, with 9 bases between. Per germline, CDR1 SGHNT and CDR2 YYREEE (reference sequence). CDR3 DNA: TGTGCCAGCAGCCGGGGGGACAACACTGAAGCTTTCTTT. Residues: CASSRGDNTEAFF.

This clone was seen a handful of times. The chain couples TRBV5-4 to TRBJ2-2, with 7 bases identical to TRBD1. The CDR3 totals 17 residues. The trim removed 2 bases at V and 0 bases at J, leaving 7 bases unmatched. Germline CDR1 and CDR2: SGHNT and YYREEE (reference sequence). In DNA, the CDR3 is TGTGCCAGCAGCTTAGATGGGACAGCCGCGAACACCGGGGAGCTGTTTTTT. This gives the protein CASSLDGTAANTGELFF.

The rearrangement uses TRBV19 and TRBJ1-1, with D possibly being TRBD1 (6 bases). Germline values: CDR1 LNHDA, CDR2 SQIVND (reference sequence). Trimming took off 6 bases at V and 3 bases at J, with 14 bases between the two ends. There are 14 residues in the CDR3. CDR3 residues: CASRQQGKDTEAFF. CDR3 sequence (DNA): TGTGCCAGTAGACAACAGGGAAAAGACACTGAAGCTTTCTTT.

The gene calls are TRBV11-3 and TRBJ2-7; 7 bases map to TRBD1. CDR3 size: 13 residues. The germline gives CDR1 SGHNT, CDR2 YENEEA. V lost 4 bases, J lost 8 bases, and 8 bases stayed unmatched. This CDR3 is CASSSRDRGKQYF. Written as DNA, the CDR3 is TGTGCCAGCAGCTCCCGGGACAGAGGCAAGCAGTACTTC. Drawing the rest from reference TRBV11-3 and TRBJ2-7, the complete variable domain is EAGVVQSPRYKIIEKKQPVAFWCNPISGHNTLYWYLQNLGQGPELLIRYENEEAVDDSQLPKDRFSAERLKGVDSTLKIQPAELGDSAVYLCASSSRDRGKQYFGPGTRLTVT.

The chain is built from TRBV6-5 and TRBJ2-1; the match to TRBD2 covers 12 bases. Germline lookup yields CDR1 MNHEY and CDR2 SVGAGI. The CDR3 runs to 15 residues. Trimming removed 6 bases from V and 7 bases from J; junction bases left unmatched: 7. In DNA, the CDR3 is TGTGCCAGCAGACGCTCCGGGACTAGCGGGAATGAGCAGTTCTTC. Its protein is CASRRSGTSGNEQFF.

The chain couples TRBV3-1 (or the pseudogene TRBV3-2) to TRBJ1-5, with D tentatively TRBD1 (5 bases). This CDR3 has 16 amino acids. CDR1 is LGHDT and CDR2 is YNNKEL in the germline V gene (reference sequence). V lost 1 base, J lost 7 bases, and 17 bases lay in between. The CDR3 reads CASSQGGGGFWQPQHF. In DNA form, the CDR3 reads TGTGCCAGCAGCCAAGGCGGGGGGGGGTTCTGGCAGCCCCAGCATTTT.

This rearrangement joins TRBV7-8 to TRBJ1-4; 7 bases agree with TRBD1. The CDR3 has 16 amino acids. V lost 4 bases, J lost 5 bases, and 10 bases stayed unmatched. The germline V gene has CDR1 SGHVS and CDR2 FQNEAQ. CDR3 residues: CASSSAGTVRNEKLFF. The DNA of the CDR3 is TGTGCCAGCAGCTCCGCCGGGACAGTCCGAAATGAAAAACTGTTTTTT. The full variable domain, with the rest looked up from reference TRBV7-8 and TRBJ1-4, is GAGVSQSPRYKVAKRGQDVALRCDPISGHVSLFWYQQALGQGPEFLTYFQNEAQLDKSGLPSDRFFAERPEGSVSTLKIQRTQQEDSAVYLCASSSAGTVRNEKLFFGSGTQLSVL.

CDR3 in DNA: TGCAGCGTTGCGCAGAATACGCAGTATTTT. Protein: CSVAQNTQYF. This chain links TRBV29-1 with TRBJ2-3; no clear D. V dropped 4 bases and J dropped 7 bases, with 6 bases sitting between them. Per the germline V gene, CDR1 is SQVTM and CDR2 is ANQGSEA. This CDR3 is 10 amino acids long.

This chain uses TRBV7-9 with TRBJ1-4; 8 positions agree with TRBD1. Germline CDR1 is SEHNR and CDR2 is FQNEAQ (reference sequence). V shed 5 bases, J shed 8 bases, and the junction held 7 bases outside the gene matches. CDR3 length equals 14 residues. CDR3 coding DNA: TGTGCCAGCAGCCCCGGGACAGGTGGGGAAAAACTGTTTTTT. Translation gives CASSPGTGGEKLFF. Complete variable domain (other parts from reference TRBV7-9 and TRBJ1-4): DTGVSQNPRHKITKRGQNVTFRCDPISEHNRLYWYRQTLGQGPEFLTYFQNEAQLEKSRLLSDRFSAERPKGSFSTLEIQRTEQGDSAMYLCASSPGTGGEKLFFGSGTQLSVL.

The chain carries TRBV19 and TRBJ2-5; 7 positions match TRBD1. This CDR3 is built from 13 residues. J lost 5 bases, V lost 5 bases, and 5 bases had no gene match. Germline V gives CDR1 LNHDA, CDR2 SQIVND (reference sequence). The CDR3 region has the DNA TGTGCCAGTAGTGTCGACAGGGTCGAGACCCAGTACTTC. Translating gives CASSVDRVETQYF.

The chain combines TRBV5-8 with TRBJ1-4; TRBD1 might be the D (6 bases). Trimming took off 10 bases at V and 0 bases at J, with 16 bases between the two ends. Per the germline V gene, CDR1 is SGHTS and CDR2 is YDEGEE. The CDR3 is 15 amino acids. The CDR3 is CASGGGYTTNEKLFF. The CDR3 DNA sequence: TGTGCCTCCGGGGGGGGCTATACAACTAATGAAAAACTGTTTTTT.

J is TRBJ2-3 and V is TRBV27; 7 bases agree with TRBD2. V shed 2 bases and J 4 bases; nucleotides not matched to a gene: 3. This CDR3 comprises 14 residues. CDR1 is MNHEY, CDR2 SMNVEV, per germline (reference sequence). CDR3: CASSLEGGPDTQYF. The CDR3 DNA is TGTGCCAGCAGTTTAGAGGGAGGGCCAGATACGCAGTATTTT.

The rearrangement joins TRBV12-2 to TRBJ2-5; the table's D call TRBD2 went unverified against the DNA. TRBV12-2 is listed as a pseudogene. This CDR3 region has 18 residues. Here the CDR3 reads CASRLVVSGREREKTQYF. Here the CDR3 DNA reads TGTGCAAGTCGCTTAGTAGTTAGCGGGAGAGAGAGGGAAAAGACCCAGTACTTC.

The V call is TRBV7-8, the J call TRBJ2-3; 7 nucleotides match TRBD2. This CDR3 has 15 amino acids. Germline V lookup: CDR1 SGHVS, CDR2 FQNEAQ. The J segment lost 4 bases and the V segment lost 8 bases, leaving 12 bases of the junction unmatched. CDR3 nucleotide sequence: TGTGCCAGCTGGCGGGGGAGGGCCTTGTCAGATACGCAGTATTTT. Its translation is CASWRGRALSDTQYF. Drawing the rest from reference TRBV7-8 and TRBJ2-3, the complete variable domain is GAGVSQSPRYKVAKRGQDVALRCDPISGHVSLFWYQQALGQGPEFLTYFQNEAQLDKSGLPSDRFFAERPEGSVSTLKIQRTQQEDSAVYLCASWRGRALSDTQYFGPGTRLTVL.

The chain joins TRBV28 to TRBJ2-7; weak D call: TRBD2 (5 bases). The CDR3 is 15 amino acids. V was cut by 7 bases and J by 0 bases, with 16 bases left in between. Per germline, CDR1 MDHEN and CDR2 SYDVKM. CDR3 DNA sequence: TGTGCCAGCACACGGCCCGGACGGGGCTCCTACGAGCAGTACTTC. It is translated as CASTRPGRGSYEQYF. The full variable domain, rest sourced from reference TRBV28 and TRBJ2-7, is DVKVTQSSRYLVKRTGEKVFLECVQDMDHENMFWYRQDPGLGLRLIYFSYDVKMKEKGDIPEGYSVSREKKERFSLILESASTNQTSMYLCASTRPGRGSYEQYFGPGTRLTVT.

The V and J genes are TRBV7-8 and TRBJ2-7; the D is unclear. From germline, CDR1 is SGHVS and CDR2 FQNEAQ. Trimming took off 1 base at V and 3 bases at J, with 13 bases between the two ends. This CDR3 contains 15 residues. As DNA, the CDR3 is TGTGCCAGCAGCTTAGTTTCAAGGCGGAACTACGAGCAGTACTTC. It specifies CASSLVSRRNYEQYF.

V is TRBV4-2 and J is TRBJ2-7; maybe TRBD1 (5 bases). Germline assignment: CDR1 LGHNA and CDR2 YNFKEQ. Trimming removed 0 bases at V and 2 bases at J, with 8 bases between. The CDR3 contains 14 residues. CDR3 DNA sequence: TGTGCCAGCAGCCAAGAACCCAGGGCCTACGAGCAGTACTTC. This codes for CASSQEPRAYEQYF.

This sequence joins TRBV19 and TRBJ2-6; 7 bases map to TRBD2. Trimming cost V 6 bases and J 1 base; bases outside gene matches: 3. This CDR3 spans 15 amino acids. Germline-derived CDR1 and CDR2 are LNHDA and SQIVND (reference sequence). The CDR3 is CASSWRGSGANVLTF. As DNA, the CDR3 is TGTGCCAGTAGCTGGCGGGGGTCTGGGGCCAACGTCCTGACTTTC.

V gene TRBV19 combines with J gene TRBJ1-1; D is unclear. The CDR3 is made up of 13 amino acids. Looked up from germline, CDR1 is LNHDA and CDR2 is SQIVND (reference sequence). V was cut by 5 bases and J by 3 bases, with 10 bases left in between. This CDR3 reads CASSVKGDTEAFF. The DNA for the CDR3 is TGTGCCAGTAGTGTCAAGGGAGACACTGAAGCTTTCTTT.